This T cell receptor beta chain appears in the sequencing data of a study of T-cell reconstitution after alpha-beta-depleted transplantation in children. The library targeted TCRbeta and was prepared with unique molecular identifiers. TCRdb redid the calling of the PCR reads with MiXCR, one entry per CDR3 protein. The profile shows 600,000 to 700,000 distinct CDR3 sequences, 16% of them singletons. The CDR3 totals 16 residues. The germline V gene has CDR1 DFQATT and CDR2 SNEGSKA (reference sequence). V was clipped by 6 bases and J by 0 bases, with 20 bases between them. This TCR derives from a human donor who donated a stem cell graft to a child with acute myeloid leukemia. The chain joins TRBV20-1 to TRBJ2-5, with D possibly being TRBD2 (6 bases). This sample comprised PBMCs from the stem cell graft donor, obtained from the stem cell graft. CDR3 nucleotides: TGCAGTGCCCCTTCTTTAGCGGATCCGTACCAAGAGACCCAGTACTTC. Amino acids: CSAPSLADPYQETQYF.